This TCR beta chain was sequenced for a study of regulatory T cells in long-lasting Graves disease. V was pared by 3 bases and J by 3 bases, with 18 bases between. CDR1 and CDR2 (germline): MNHEY, SMNVEV (reference sequence). This CDR3 has 16 residues. Study conclusions and caveats: Favored gene segments in persistent disease were TRBV28, TRBJ1-2 and TRBJ2-5. Blood alone, not thyroid tissue, was studied.

This clonotype was counted ten times or more. What it recognizes is unknown. Time point described: newly diagnosed GD, antithyroid drugs for less than 3 months. The TCR library was made from RNA that had been extracted from PBMCs in TRIzol. Through Arm-PCR of CDR3 regions and iRepertoire HTBI primers, TCR beta libraries were built. TCRdb recomputed calls from the multiplex PCR reads with MiXCR, one row per CDR3 protein. Here the sample spans roughly 320,000 distinct CDR3 sequences, over 15% being singletons. A further study also used this sample, focusing on T cells in Graves' hyperthyroidism and ophthalmopathy. That work contributes: Model output signaled ophthalmopathy a median approximately 6 months ahead of onset.

The material was peripheral blood mononuclear cells (PBMCs), obtained at new diagnosis, from a patient treated with antithyroid drugs. The chain employs TRBV27 and TRBJ2-7; perhaps TRBD1 as D (5 bases). The clonotype originates from a man in his forties with Graves disease. CDR3 in DNA: TGTGCCAGCAGTTTGGATATGAGGCAGGGAATCTACGAGCAGTACTTC. Its translation: CASSLDMRQGIYEQYF.